This record covers a single T cell receptor (beta chain). This clone was picked up one time. This clone's antigen is unknown. No per-base quality is available; no much larger clone lies one base away. Receptor amplification or capture employed the immunoSEQ multiplex PCR assay. The source study handled its data this way. A statistical classification framework was developed to diagnose cytomegalovirus status using the catalog of TCR beta chain sequences. TCRdb limited this immuneACCESS table to in-frame rearrangements with V and J called. A share of clones is missing; checked studies link under half to unresolved V genes, and the rest is unexplained. That table is the source of V, J and clone size, and D and trimming were worked out from the DNA. The sample table shows about 110,000 clones, and roughly nine tenths are seen once. The leading ten clones occupy roughly 4.2% of the sample. The donors were included in the validation cohort of roughly 130 subjects, a group kept apart from the roughly 700-subject first cohort.

The V end gives up 5 bases and the J end 5 bases, leaving 11 bases in the junction not matched to a gene. CDR1 and CDR2 are drawn from the germline V gene: SGHAT, FQNNGV. From its cysteine to its phenylalanine, the CDR3 spans 15 amino acids. The only DNA kept is the CDR3, 45 bases in frame from the first base. The entry originates in a study of cytomegalovirus exposure and HLA in healthy donors (TCRdb year 2017). Some background on the complete study: According to a later analysis, one platform produced both the roughly 120 validation repertoires and the 670 or so repertoires of the first cohort. The study was designed to test whether signatures of past pathogen exposure could be identified by cataloging public T cell receptors. Besides the first cohort of approximately 710 subjects, a separate validation cohort made up of over 100 different subjects was used. To predict cytomegalovirus infection status, the study combined high-throughput TCR immunosequencing, statistical association of individual TCRs with disease status, and machine learning. What the study reported, not specific to this receptor: The authors suggested that the approach could potentially be extended to other disease states and immunological phenotypes. The study listed 164 TCR beta chains as associated with cytomegalovirus. In vitro tests confirmed that a few of the cytomegalovirus-associated TCR beta chains recognize cytomegalovirus antigens. The classifier was reported to diagnose cytomegalovirus status with high specificity and sensitivity in both the original cohort and the validation cohort. Subsequent analysis determined that TCRs grouped into clusters in the first cohort also showed a tendency toward co-occurrence across the 120 validation repertoires, and about 93% of cluster scores exceeded 0. Most TCR sequences were seen in very few donors, while some public TCRs were found in many individuals. The validation cohort had no HLA typing available for a later analysis, so co-occurrence within that cohort was assessed over all 120 or so repertoires.

The receptor was isolated from a woman between 18 and 29 years old in good health and CMV-seropositive. This chain is built from TRBV11-2 and TRBJ2-7, with 8 bases matching TRBD1. The material sequenced was PBMCs. The CDR3 here reads CASSVRPDRANEQYF. The DNA reads as follows: TGTGCCAGCAGCGTTAGGCCGGACAGGGCGAACGAGCAGTACTTC.